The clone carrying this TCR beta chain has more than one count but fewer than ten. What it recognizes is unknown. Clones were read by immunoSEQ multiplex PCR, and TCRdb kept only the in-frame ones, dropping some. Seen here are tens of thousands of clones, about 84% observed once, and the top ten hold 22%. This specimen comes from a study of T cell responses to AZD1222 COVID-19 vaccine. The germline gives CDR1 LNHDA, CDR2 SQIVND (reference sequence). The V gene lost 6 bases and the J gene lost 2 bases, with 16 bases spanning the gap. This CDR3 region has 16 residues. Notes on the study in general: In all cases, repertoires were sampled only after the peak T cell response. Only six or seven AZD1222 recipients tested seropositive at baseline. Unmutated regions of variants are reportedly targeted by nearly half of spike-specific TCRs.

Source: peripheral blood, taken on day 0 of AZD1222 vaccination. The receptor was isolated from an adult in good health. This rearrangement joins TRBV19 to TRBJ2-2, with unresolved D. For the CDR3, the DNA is TGTGCCAGTAGCCCGACCCGGAACGTAAACACCGGGGAGCTGTTTTTT. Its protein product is CASSPTRNVNTGELFF.